This T cell receptor beta chain was sequenced for a study of human T cells and chemical hapten exposure. Many counts were recorded for this clonotype. Indicated time point: patch test 1, 2 weeks after DPC sensitization. The treatment denotes: therapeutic diphenylcyclopropenone sensitization with weekly scalp DPC. TCRdb used MiXCR to reprocess the RACE reads, holding one entry per CDR3 protein. This sample has roughly 180,000 distinct CDR3 sequences, with 20% to 25% found just once. Sequenced here: whole blood, sampled in connection with sensitization to the hapten diphenylcyclopropenone (DPC). The TCR originated in a woman aged 50 to 60 with alopecia areata. Some clones in this sample may be carry-over from other donors' samples.

The CDR3 here is CASAPVMNTEAFF. CDR3 DNA sequence: TGCGCCAGCGCGCCGGTAATGAACACTGAAGCTTTCTTT. The V and J genes are TRBV10-2 and TRBJ1-1, with unresolved D. Trimming shortened V by 8 bases and J by 0 bases, and 10 bases separated the two germline ends. The CDR3 spans 13 residues. CDR1 and CDR2 (germline): WSHSY, SAAADI.